Sequencing of this T cell receptor beta chain was carried out in a study of T cells in Graves' hyperthyroidism and ophthalmopathy. The CDR3 regions of TCR beta were amplified from RNA transcripts. First-round RT-PCR with HTBI primers amplified the TCR CDR3 region. TCRdb reprocessed the multiplex PCR reads with MiXCR, giving one entry per CDR3 protein. The sample lists roughly 180,000 distinct CDR3 sequences; around 8.9% were seen once. As for this clonotype: Its antigen is currently unknown.

The patients, who ranged from 18 to 65 in age, presented with newly diagnosed hyperthyroidism lasting under 2 months. It was uncontrolled infection, other autoimmune disease, pregnancy or lactation that excluded patients. It was over 9.5 ml of fresh peripheral blood that supplied the PBMCs. Regarding the study as a whole: The model's output predicted ophthalmopathy at a median of about 5.9 months prior to onset.

This receptor was identified in a woman in her late teens or twenties with Graves' hyperthyroidism that later progressed to Graves' ophthalmopathy. The sequenced sample was blood.

The CDR3: CSPTRGVPYNEQFF. The CDR3 nucleotides are TGCAGTCCCACTAGGGGGGTCCCCTACAATGAGCAGTTCTTC. This chain connects TRBV20-1 to TRBJ2-1; D may be TRBD1 or TRBD2 (6 bases each). Trimming removed 8 bases at V and 2 bases at J, with 16 bases between. This CDR3 has 14 residues. The germline CDR1 and CDR2 sequences are DFQATT and SNEGSKA (reference sequence).